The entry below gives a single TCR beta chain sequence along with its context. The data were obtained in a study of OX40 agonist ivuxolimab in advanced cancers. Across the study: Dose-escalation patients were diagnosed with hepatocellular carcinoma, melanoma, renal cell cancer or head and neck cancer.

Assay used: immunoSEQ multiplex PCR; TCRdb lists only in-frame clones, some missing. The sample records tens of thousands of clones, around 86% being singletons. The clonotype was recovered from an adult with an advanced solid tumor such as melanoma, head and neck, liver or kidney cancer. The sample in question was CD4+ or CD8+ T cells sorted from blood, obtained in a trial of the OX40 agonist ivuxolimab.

The CDR3 coding sequence is TGTGCCAGCAGCCCCAGGTCAAGCGGGAGGGCGACAGATACGCAGTATTTT. Its protein is CASSPRSSGRATDTQYF. This chain joins TRBV7-2 and TRBJ2-3, with 10 bases that match TRBD2. CDR1 is SGHTA and CDR2 is FQGNSA in the germline V gene. The length of the CDR3 is 17 residues. The V gene end was trimmed by 5 bases and the J gene end by 3 bases; junction bases not matched to a gene: 11.